This T cell receptor (beta chain) was found in a study of T cell responses to AZD1222 COVID-19 vaccine. Notes on the study in general: At baseline, just a handful of AZD1222 recipients tested seropositive. The peak T cell response came first, and repertoires were sampled only after it. Donor demographics were predominantly white British with a female majority; clonal diversity may be underestimated. Within unmutated variant regions lay the reported targets of nearly half of spike-specific TCRs.

V lost 2 bases and J lost 8, with 7 bases in between. Germline CDR1 is SGHNT and CDR2 is YYREEE (reference sequence). The CDR3 extends over 11 amino acids. Some clones are missing from TCRdb's copy, which holds only in-frame ones; the method was immunoSEQ multiplex PCR. The profile shows some 110,000 clones, roughly 85% of them singletons. Points on this clone: Antigen: not known.

V is TRBV5-4 and J is TRBJ1-2, with D unresolved. The starting material was peripheral blood, obtained on day 0 of MenACWY control vaccination. This TCR derives from an adult in good health. CDR3 sequence reads: CASSFWGGYTF. CDR3 DNA sequence: TGTGCCAGCAGCTTTTGGGGAGGCTACACCTTC.